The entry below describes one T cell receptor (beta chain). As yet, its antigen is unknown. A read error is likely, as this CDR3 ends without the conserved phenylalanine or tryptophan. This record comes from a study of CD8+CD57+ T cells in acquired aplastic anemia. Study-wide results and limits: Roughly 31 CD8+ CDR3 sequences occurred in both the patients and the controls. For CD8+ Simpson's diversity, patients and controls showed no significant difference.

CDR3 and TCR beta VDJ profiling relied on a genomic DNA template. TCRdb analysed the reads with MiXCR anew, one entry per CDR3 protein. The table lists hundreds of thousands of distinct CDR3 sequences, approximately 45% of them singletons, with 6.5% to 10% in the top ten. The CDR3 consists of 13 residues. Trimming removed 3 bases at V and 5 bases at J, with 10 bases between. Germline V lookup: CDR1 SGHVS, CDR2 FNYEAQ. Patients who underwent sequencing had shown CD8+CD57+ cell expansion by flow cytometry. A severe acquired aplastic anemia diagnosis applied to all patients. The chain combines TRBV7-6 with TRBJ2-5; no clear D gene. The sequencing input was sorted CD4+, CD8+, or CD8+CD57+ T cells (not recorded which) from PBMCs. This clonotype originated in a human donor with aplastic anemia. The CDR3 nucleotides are TGTGCCAGCAGCTTTCATCTGGACGAGACCCAGTACTCC. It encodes CASSFHLDETQYS.